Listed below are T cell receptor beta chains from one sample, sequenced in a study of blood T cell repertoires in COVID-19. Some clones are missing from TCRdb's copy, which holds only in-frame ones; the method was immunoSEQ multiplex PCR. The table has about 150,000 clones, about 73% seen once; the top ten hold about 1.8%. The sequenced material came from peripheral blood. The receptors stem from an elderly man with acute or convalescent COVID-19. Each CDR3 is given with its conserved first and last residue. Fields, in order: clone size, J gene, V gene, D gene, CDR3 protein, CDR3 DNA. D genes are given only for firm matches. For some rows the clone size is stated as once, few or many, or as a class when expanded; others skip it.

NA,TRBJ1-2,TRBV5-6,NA,CASSFGVGANGYTF,TGTGCCAGCAGCTTTGGTGTGGGGGCGAACGGCTACACCTTC
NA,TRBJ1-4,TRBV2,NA,CASSALTPGLTIGGKLFF,TGTGCCAGCAGTGCCCTAACCCCGGGTCTCACAATCGGGGGAAAACTGTTTTTT
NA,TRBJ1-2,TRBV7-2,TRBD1,CASSSNNGGQTRGYGYTF,TGTGCCAGCAGCTCCAATAACGGGGGACAGACAAGGGGCTATGGCTACACCTTC
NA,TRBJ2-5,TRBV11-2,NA,CASSLVGPRTILKETQYF,TGTGCCAGCAGCTTAGTGGGCCCGCGGACTATTCTAAAAGAGACCCAGTACTTC
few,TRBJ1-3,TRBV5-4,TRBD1,CASSGTGNSGNTIYF,TGTGCCAGCAGCGGGACAGGCAACTCTGGAAACACCATATATTTT
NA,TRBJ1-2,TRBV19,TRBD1,CASSTLPGQEGNYGYTF,TGTGCCAGTAGTACCCTGCCTGGACAGGAGGGTAACTATGGCTACACCTTC
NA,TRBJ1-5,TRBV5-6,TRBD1,CASSLFGRGLQPQHF,TGTGCCAGCAGCTTGTTCGGCAGGGGGCTTCAGCCCCAGCATTTT
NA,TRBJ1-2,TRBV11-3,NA,CASSLVSTGGNYGYTF,TGTGCCAGCAGCTTAGTGTCCACCGGGGGAAACTATGGCTACACCTTC
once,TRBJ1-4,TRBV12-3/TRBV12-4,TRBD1,CASRQGRNEKLFF,TGTGCCAGCAGACAGGGGAGGAATGAAAAACTGTTTTTT
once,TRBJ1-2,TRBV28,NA,CASSLMGGYGYTF,TGTGCCAGCAGTTTAATGGGGGGCTATGGCTACACCTTC
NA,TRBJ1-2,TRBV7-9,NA,CASSRTGTPSNYGYTF,TGTGCCAGCAGCAGAACCGGGACTCCGAGTAACTATGGCTACACCTTC
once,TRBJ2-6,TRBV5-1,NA,CASTSTVTGANVLTF,TGCGCCAGCACCTCGACAGTTACTGGGGCCAACGTCCTGACTTTC
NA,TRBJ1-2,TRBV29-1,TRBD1,CSDGTVYGYTF,TGCAGCGACGGGACAGTATATGGCTACACCTTC
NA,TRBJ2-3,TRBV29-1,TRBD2,CSVGGGQDTQYF,TGCAGCGTTGGGGGGGGTCAGGATACGCAGTATTTT
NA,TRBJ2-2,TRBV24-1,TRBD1,CHQFGQGAGELFF,TGCCACCAGTTTGGACAGGGCGCCGGGGAGCTGTTTTTT
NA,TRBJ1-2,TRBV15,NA,CATSIGGNYGYTF,TGTGCCACCAGCATAGGGGGTAACTATGGCTACACCTTC
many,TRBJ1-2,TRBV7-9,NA,CASSPISRGIRGYTF,TGTGCCAGCAGCCCCATATCGCGGGGAATAAGGGGCTACACCTTC
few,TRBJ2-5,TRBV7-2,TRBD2,CASSLGAGVGETQYF,TGTGCCAGCAGCTTAGGGGCGGGGGTAGGCGAGACCCAGTACTTC
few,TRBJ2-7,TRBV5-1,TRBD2,CASRLTSGGSYEQYF,TGCGCCAGCAGGCTGACTAGCGGGGGATCCTACGAGCAGTACTTC
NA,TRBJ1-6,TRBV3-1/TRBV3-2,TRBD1,CASSPYGTGESPLHF,TGTGCCAGCAGCCCATACGGGACAGGGGAATCACCCCTCCACTTT
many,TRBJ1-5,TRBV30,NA,CAWTTGNSNQPQHF,TGTGCCTGGACAACAGGGAATAGCAATCAGCCCCAGCATTTT
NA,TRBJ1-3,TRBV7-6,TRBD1,CASSLEDRPGNTIYF,TGTGCCAGCAGCTTAGAGGACAGGCCCGGAAACACCATATATTTT
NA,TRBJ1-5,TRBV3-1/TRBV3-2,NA,CASSQGGLSNQPQHF,TGTGCCAGCAGCCAAGGGGGGCTTAGCAATCAGCCCCAGCATTTT
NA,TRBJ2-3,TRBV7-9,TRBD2,CASSSRVGGGRTDTQYF,TGTGCCAGCAGCTCCAGAGTCGGCGGGGGGCGCACAGATACGCAGTATTTT
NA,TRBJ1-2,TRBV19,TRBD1,CASSRTGESGYTF,TGTGCCAGTAGTAGGACAGGGGAATCTGGCTACACCTTC
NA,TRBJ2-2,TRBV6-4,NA,CASSEQGRTGELFF,TGTGCCAGCAGTGAGCAGGGAAGAACCGGGGAGCTGTTTTTT
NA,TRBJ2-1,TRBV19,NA,CASRQGGLVDEQFF,TGTGCCAGTAGGCAGGGGGGCCTGGTGGATGAGCAGTTCTTC
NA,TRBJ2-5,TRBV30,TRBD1,CAWGQGARETQYF,TGTGCCTGGGGACAGGGGGCCCGGGAGACCCAGTACTTC
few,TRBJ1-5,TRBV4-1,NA,CASSQPSQGSRSPQHF,TGCGCCAGCAGCCAACCATCTCAGGGGTCTCGTAGCCCCCAGCATTTT
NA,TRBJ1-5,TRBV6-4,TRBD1,CASTRTGIGKPPQHF,TGTGCCAGCACCAGGACAGGGATAGGGAAGCCGCCCCAGCATTTT
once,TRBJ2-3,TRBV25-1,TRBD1,CASSISGGDTQYF,TGTGCCAGCAGTATATCAGGGGGAGATACGCAGTATTTT
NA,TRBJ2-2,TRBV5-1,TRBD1,CASSFQQGAGELFF,TGCGCCAGCAGCTTCCAACAGGGGGCCGGGGAGCTGTTTTTT
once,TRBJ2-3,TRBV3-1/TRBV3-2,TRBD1,CASSPGTGAGDTQYF,TGTGCCAGCAGTCCCGGGACAGGGGCGGGAGATACGCAGTATTTT
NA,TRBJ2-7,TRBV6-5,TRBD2,CASSYYTSGGYEQYF,TGTGCCAGCAGTTATTACACTAGCGGGGGGTACGAGCAGTACTTC
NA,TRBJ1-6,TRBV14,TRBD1,CASSQDWWDSYSPLHF,TGTGCCAGCAGCCAAGATTGGTGGGACAGCTATTCACCCCTCCACTTT
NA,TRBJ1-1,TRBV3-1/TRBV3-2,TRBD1,CASSARDRPNTEAFF,TGTGCCAGCAGCGCCCGGGACAGGCCGAACACTGAAGCTTTCTTT
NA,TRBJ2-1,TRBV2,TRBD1,CASSGIRGFAFF,TGTGCCAGCAGCGGCATCAGGGGGTTCGCGTTCTTC
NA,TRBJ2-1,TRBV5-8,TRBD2,CASSLAGLAGAREQFF,TGTGCCAGCAGCTTGGCGGGACTAGCGGGGGCCAGGGAGCAGTTCTTC
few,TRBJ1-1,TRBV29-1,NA,CSVEGGGTEAFF,TGCAGCGTTGAAGGGGGGGGGACTGAAGCTTTCTTT
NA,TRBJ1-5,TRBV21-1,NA,CASSLKTGGQPQHF,TGTGCCAGCAGCCTAAAAACAGGTGGGCAGCCCCAGCATTTT
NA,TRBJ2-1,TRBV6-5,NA,CASSGGLYNEQFF,TGTGCCAGCAGCGGTGGACTCTACAATGAGCAGTTCTTC
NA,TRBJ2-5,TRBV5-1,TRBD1,CASSYRDSKETQYF,TGCGCCAGCAGCTACCGGGACAGCAAAGAGACCCAGTACTTC
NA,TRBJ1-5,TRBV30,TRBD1,CAWGDSYSNQPQHF,TGTGCCTGGGGGGACAGCTATAGCAATCAGCCCCAGCATTTT
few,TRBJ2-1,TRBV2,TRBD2,CASSVAGPKGDEQFF,TGTGCCAGCAGTGTAGCGGGGCCAAAGGGGGATGAGCAGTTCTTC
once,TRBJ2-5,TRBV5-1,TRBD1,CASSLAGTDEETQYF,TGCGCCAGCAGCTTGGCCGGGACAGATGAAGAGACCCAGTACTTC